The present T cell receptor (beta chain) was sequenced within a study of Graves' ophthalmopathy and Graves' hyperthyroidism. Findings and limits, study-wide: Ophthalmopathy progression predictions by the model showed approximately 79% specificity and 70.59% sensitivity. Most thyroid-expanded clonotypes exceeding 0.001 frequency were also found in blood.

At least ten counts were recorded for this clonotype. Its specificity is unknown. None of the included patients had other autoimmune diseases, uncontrolled infections, pregnancy or lactation, as these led to exclusion. Researchers took RNA transcripts and amplified TCR beta CDR3 regions from them. Following a first-round RT-PCR that used HTBI primers, a second-round multiplex PCR was carried out. TCRdb reprocessed the multiplex PCR reads via MiXCR and lists one record per CDR3 protein. The data contain about 390,000 distinct CDR3 sequences, just over 15% of them singletons. Sequences were obtained from peripheral blood. The clonotype comes from a woman under 30 with stable Graves' hyperthyroidism.

The CDR3 DNA is TGTGCCAGCAGCCCAATGAGCGGGGGGGCCCTGGAGACCCAGTACTTC. This translates into CASSPMSGGALETQYF. J is TRBJ2-5 and V is TRBV7-2; TRBD2 aligns across 10 bases. The J segment lost 5 bases and the V segment lost 5 bases, leaving 11 bases of the junction unmatched. The CDR3 has 16 amino acids. The germline V gene encodes CDR1 SGHTA and CDR2 FQGNSA.